Below, one TCR beta chain is given with its context. Its antigen is unknown. Per-base qualities were not stored, and no clone one base away is much larger. The library came from the immunoSEQ multiplex PCR assay. Following the manufacturer's protocol, the hsTCRB Kit was used to amplify rearranged TCR beta chain sequences. Sequencing of TCRB libraries was carried out on an Illumina MiSeq. Under the source paper's analysis protocol: Demultiplexing, trimming and gene mapping were performed with the kit vendor's proprietary platform. The source is immuneACCESS, and TCRdb retained only in-frame sequences with V and J called. Part of the clones is not carried over; for the studies checked, unresolved V genes explain less than half of this, and the remainder is unexplained. D and trimming were read from the DNA, whereas the V and J calls and clone size are those reported in that table. This sample is represented by roughly 45,000 clones; 65% to 85% of them were singletons. 2% to 2.5% of the sample lies in the top ten.

CDR1 and CDR2 were assigned from the germline V gene as SNHLY and FYNNEI. Trimming leaves V shorter by 7 bases and J shorter by 0 bases, with the junction holding 6 bases beyond the gene matches. The CDR3 has 16 amino acids, counting the end cysteine and phenylalanine. Only CDR3 DNA remains: 48 bases, in frame from the first base. This sample was taken from a study of a mutant IDH1 vaccine in newly diagnosed glioma (dated by TCRdb to about 2021). Regarding the complete study: Eight vaccinations were administered to patients in weeks 1, 3, 5, 7, 11, 15, 19 and 23, corresponding to visits V03 through V10. Vaccination started 4-6 weeks after radiotherapy alone, or was given together with temozolomide cycles in the groups whose treatment included chemotherapy. Of the approximately 35 treated patients, approximately 62% were male and approximately 38% were female, and the mean age was 40.4 years. Before enrollment, most patients had been given radiochemotherapy with temozolomide as standard therapy, while the rest had received either radiotherapy alone or temozolomide alone. Peripheral blood samples were drawn at six visits, namely V03 (baseline), V05, V07, V10, V12 and V13. For exploratory analyses, longitudinal TCRB deep sequencing was carried out in about 25 treated patients wherever samples were available.

Broad study findings and their caveats: Across multiple MHC alleles, vaccine-induced immune responses were seen in roughly 93% of patients. Availability determined which PBMC samples were chosen for TCRB deep sequencing. The authors noted that analyses of patient blood samples could not be reproduced because of sample limitations. Pseudoprogression seemed to be unrelated to changes in the top peripheral T cell clonotypes found by TCRB sequencing.

What this sample's time point label stands for: week 23, last vaccination. Each vaccine dose was 300 ug of a 20-mer mutant IDH1 peptide in Montanide, given subcutaneously with topical imiquimod. Donors had newly diagnosed WHO grade 3 or 4 IDH1-mutant astrocytomas with loss of nuclear ATRX. The samples were drawn from NOA16, a multicentre, single-arm, open-label phase I trial in Germany that tested a mutant IDH1 peptide vaccine in humans for the first time. Genomic DNA for TCRB sequencing was extracted from EDTA blood using the DNeasy Blood and Tissue Kit. The origin of this receptor is a young woman with glioma. Some clones in this sample may be carry-over from other donors' samples. The chain employs TRBV2 and TRBJ2-1; TRBD2 fits 10 bases in the junction. Source: PBMCs, taken from a glioma patient whose treatment included an IDH1 peptide vaccine. The CDR3 amino acid sequence is: CASTRTSGSSYNEQFF. DNA sequence: TGTGCCAGCACTCGGACTAGCGGAAGCTCCTACAATGAGCAGTTCTTC.